Each of the 27 T cell receptor beta chains below was sequenced from the same sample in a study of T cells in Graves' hyperthyroidism and ophthalmopathy. RNA transcripts were the template for amplifying TCR beta CDR3 regions. RT-PCR in the first round (using the HTBI primer set) targeted the TCR CDR3. Each CDR3 protein is one row after TCRdb ran MiXCR on the multiplex PCR reads. The repertoire holds approximately 510,000 distinct CDR3 sequences, with about 46% as singletons. The source material was peripheral blood or thyroid tissue (not recorded which). The receptor set was obtained from an adult woman with Graves' disease, either hyperthyroidism or ophthalmopathy (not recorded which).

This clonotype was counted between two and nine times. A much larger clone differs from this one at a single base, so this may be a read error. V is TRBV7-2 and J is TRBJ2-5, with a possible D match to TRBD2 (6 bases). Germline V gene lookup returns CDR1 SGHTA and CDR2 FQGNSA. V was clipped by 1 base and J by 9 bases, with 15 bases between them. The CDR3 has 14 amino acids. Here the CDR3 DNA reads TGTGCCAGCAGCTTAGGTTCAGGAGGGGAGGCCCAGTACTTC. It translates to CASSLGSGGEAQYF. Using reference TRBV7-2 and TRBJ2-5 for the parts outside the CDR3, the full variable domain is GAGVSQSPSNKVTEKGKDVELRCDPISGHTALYWYRQSLGQGLEFLIYFQGNSAPDKSGLPSDRFSAERTGGSVSTLTIQRTQQEDSAVYLCASSLGSGGEAQYFGPGTRLLVL.

The chain carries TRBV20-1 and TRBJ1-5, with D hard to call. CDR1 is DFQATT, CDR2 SNEGSKA, per germline (reference sequence). Trimming removed 1 base from V and 0 bases from J, with 10 bases in between. The CDR3 totals 15 residues. For the CDR3, the DNA is TGCAGTGCTAGAGGACGGACTTATAGCAATCAGCCCCAGCATTTT. This encodes CSARGRTYSNQPQHF.

The V gene is TRBV7-6, the J gene TRBJ1-4; D gene ambiguous. The CDR3 has 15 amino acids. V gave up 5 bases and J gave up 10 bases, with 20 bases separating them. Germline CDR1 SGHVS, CDR2 FNYEAQ. The DNA for the CDR3 is TGTGCCAGCAGCCCTACGTCGGGTAGCACGGGAAAACTGTTTTTT. It specifies CASSPTSGSTGKLFF.

In this sample, this clonotype turned up a few times. A single base separates this from a much larger clone, so it may be a read error. The V gene is TRBV29-1, the J gene TRBJ1-1; possibly TRBD1 for D (6 bases). The V gene's germline CDR1 is SQVTM and CDR2 ANQGSEA. V lost 0 bases and J 10 bases, leaving 15 bases between the germline ends. CDR3 length: 13 residues. The CDR3 DNA reads TGCAGCGTTGAAGATACAGGGACAATGGCAGCTTTCTTT. It specifies CSVEDTGTMAAFF.

The CDR3 DNA sequence: TGCGCCAGCAGTGAGTCAAGGCAGGACTGCCGTGGTGAGACCCAGTACTTC. Its protein product is CASSESRQDCRGETQYF. This rearrangement joins TRBV10-1 to TRBJ2-5; perhaps TRBD2 as D (5 bases). There are 17 residues in the CDR3. V lost 0 bases and J lost 5, with 19 bases in between. Germline-derived CDR1 and CDR2 are WNHNN and SYGVQD (reference sequence).

The chain is built from TRBV2 and TRBJ2-5; 7 bases match TRBD1. Germline values: CDR1 SNHLY, CDR2 FYNNEI. The junction had 6 bases not matched to a gene; V was cut back by 5 bases and J by 0 bases. The CDR3 sequence is 15 residues long. This CDR3 reads CASSPRQGDQETQYF. CDR3 sequence (DNA): TGTGCCAGCAGTCCTAGACAGGGCGACCAAGAGACCCAGTACTTC.

This clonotype was recorded at least ten times. This sequence joins TRBV6-1 and TRBJ2-6; D gene unclear. CDR3 length: 17 amino acids. The V end was cut by 1 base, the J end by 0 bases, with 10 bases between. From germline, CDR1 is MNHNS and CDR2 SASEGT. The CDR3 DNA follows: TGTGCCAGCAGTGAAGTTCTCTCCCTCTCTGGGGCCAACGTCCTGACTTTC. Its translation is CASSEVLSLSGANVLTF.

In its sample, this clonotype was seen a few times. The V and J genes are TRBV10-3 and TRBJ1-2; no definite D call. The germline V and J ends were trimmed by 2 bases and 7 bases, with 11 bases remaining between them. From germline, CDR1 is ENHRY and CDR2 SYGVKD. The length of the CDR3 is 13 residues. CDR3 sequence: CAISETLSLGYTF. The CDR3 region has the DNA TGTGCCATCAGTGAGACACTTTCCCTTGGCTACACCTTC.

This clonotype occurred a few times. The chain is built from TRBV2 and TRBJ2-2; 10 bases line up with TRBD2. J was trimmed by 6 bases and V by 6 bases; bases with no gene match: 7. There are 15 residues in the CDR3. Germline assignment: CDR1 SNHLY and CDR2 FYNNEI. This CDR3 is CASSGSGRAAGELFF. The DNA of the CDR3 is TGTGCCAGCAGCGGCAGCGGGAGGGCCGCCGGGGAGCTGTTTTTT. Based on the CDR3 plus reference TRBV2 and TRBJ2-2, the full variable domain is EPEVTQTPSHQVTQMGQEVILRCVPISNHLYFYWYRQILGQKVEFLVSFYNNEISEKSEIFDDQFSVERPDGSNFTLKIRSTKLEDSAMYFCASSGSGRAAGELFFGEGSRLTVL.

This clonotype was counted between two and nine times. Germline and junction disagree at one end, which may indicate a read error. The chain is built from TRBV7-2 and TRBJ2-5; maybe TRBD1 (6 bases). The CDR3 is 13 amino acids. From germline, CDR1 is SGHTA and CDR2 FQGNSA. For the CDR3, the DNA is TGTGCCAGCAGCCAAATCGCCACAGGGTCGCCTAGCTTC. Residues: CASSQIATGSPSF.

The chain couples TRBV15 to TRBJ1-4, with D perhaps TRBD1 (5 bases). Germline CDR1 is LNHNV and CDR2 is YYDKDF (reference sequence). V was trimmed by 3 bases and J by 8 bases, leaving 19 bases between them. This CDR3 has 16 residues. The CDR3 loop reads CATSRDGPFGGEKLFF. CDR3 sequence (DNA): TGTGCCACCAGCAGGGATGGCCCCTTTGGGGGAGAAAAACTGTTTTTT.

Concerning this clonotype itself: Germline and junction disagree at one end, which may indicate a read error. The CDR3 loop reads CAISGGDNVLTF. The CDR3 bases are TGTGCCATCAGTGGGGGGGACAACGTCCTGACTTTC. V and J are TRBV10-3 and TRBJ2-6, with a possible D match to TRBD2 (6 bases). Germline V lookup: CDR1 ENHRY, CDR2 SYGVKD. The CDR3 runs to 12 residues.

The rearrangement links TRBV6-1 to TRBJ1-2, with D possibly being TRBD1 (6 bases). The CDR3 contains 14 residues. The V gene lost 5 bases and the J gene lost 1 base, with 11 bases spanning the gap. Per germline, CDR1 MNHNS and CDR2 SASEGT. The CDR3: CASSWGLVNYGYTF. CDR3 DNA: TGTGCCAGCAGTTGGGGGCTGGTTAACTATGGCTACACCTTC.

This clonotype was seen ten or more times. The chain joins TRBV20-1 to TRBJ1-1; D ambiguous. Between the trimmed V and J ends, which lost 6 bases and 1 base, there was a span of 15 bases. The CDR3 covers 14 residues. The germline V gene encodes CDR1 DFQATT and CDR2 SNEGSKA (reference sequence). CDR3 loop: CSAKRVSGNTEAFF. CDR3 coding DNA: TGCAGTGCCAAACGGGTGAGTGGGAACACTGAAGCTTTCTTT.

Points on this clonotype: A much larger clone differs by one base, so this may be a read error. The conserved phenylalanine or tryptophan is not found at the CDR3 terminus, so this likely reflects a read error. This chain uses TRBV7-9 with TRBJ2-7, with 7 positions matching TRBD2. V was clipped by 5 bases and J by 6 bases; unmatched bases: 7. This CDR3 comprises 13 residues. Germline V gene sequence: CDR1 SEHNR, CDR2 FQNEAQ (reference sequence). The CDR3 here is CASSGRAGGEQYL. Here the CDR3 DNA reads TGTGCCAGCAGCGGGAGGGCCGGCGGCGAGCAGTACCTC.

Details on this clonotype: Germline is not matched at one junction end, which may reflect a read error. The V and J genes are TRBV2 and TRBJ2-7, with D perhaps matching TRBD1 (5 bases). This CDR3 has 13 residues. CDR1 and CDR2 (germline): SNHLY, FYNNEI. CDR3 nucleotides: TGTGCCAGCAGCGAAGGGGTTACGTACGAGCAGTACTTC. Translation: CASSEGVTYEQYF.

V and J are TRBV7-2 and TRBJ1-5; 7 bases align to TRBD1. Trimming took 4 bases from V and 6 from J; bases not matched to a gene: 12. The CDR3 extends over 16 amino acids. Germline CDR1 SGHTA, CDR2 FQGNSA. The CDR3 region is CASSSDRVKSGQPQHF. The CDR3 nucleotides are TGTGCCAGCAGCTCTGACAGGGTAAAGTCGGGTCAGCCCCAGCATTTT.

This clonotype was recorded once. One end of the junction fails to match germline, which may point to a read error. This chain uses TRBV7-9 with TRBJ1-2, with 8 bases matching TRBD1. CDR1 and CDR2 (germline): SEHNR, FQNEAQ (reference sequence). This CDR3 spans 13 amino acids. The CDR3 is CASSQGRGPGYTF. In nucleotides, the CDR3 is TGCGCCAGCAGCCAAGGCAGGGGGCCCGGCTACACCTTC.

This clonotype was counted ten times or more. The genes are TRBV29-1 and TRBJ2-5, with 10 nucleotides matching TRBD2. This CDR3 comprises 14 residues. V lost 6 bases to trimming and J lost 0 bases; unmatched junction nucleotides: 4. Germline-derived CDR1 and CDR2 are SQVTM and ANQGSEA. The CDR3 is CSVPGLANQETQYF. The CDR3 DNA follows: TGCAGCGTCCCGGGACTAGCGAACCAAGAGACCCAGTACTTC.

The gene calls are TRBV29-1 and TRBJ2-7, with D possibly being TRBD1 or TRBD2 (5 bases each). The V and J ends lost 6 bases and 0 bases respectively, with 12 bases between them. Germline CDR1 and CDR2: SQVTM and ANQGSEA. This CDR3 has 13 amino acids. CDR3 nucleotides: TGCAGCGTGACGGGGCCGATCTCCTACGAGCAGTACTTC. Its protein product is CSVTGPISYEQYF.

V is TRBV2 and J is TRBJ2-7; D not resolved. CDR3 length: 13 amino acids. V was cut by 7 bases and J by 1 base, with 11 bases left in between. Germline CDR1 is SNHLY and CDR2 is FYNNEI. The CDR3 sequence is CASNGRRSYEQYF. The CDR3 DNA is TGTGCCAGCAATGGGCGGCGATCCTACGAGCAGTACTTC.

This chain joins TRBV7-2 and TRBJ1-5; 8 bases line up with TRBD1. The trim removed 0 bases at V and 14 bases at J, leaving 6 bases unmatched. The germline V gene encodes CDR1 SGHTA and CDR2 FQGNSA. CDR3 length: 13 amino acids. The CDR3 region is CASSLAQDREEHF. The CDR3 DNA sequence: TGTGCCAGCAGCTTAGCCCAGGACAGGGAGGAGCATTTT. Drawing the rest from reference TRBV7-2 and TRBJ1-5, the complete variable domain is GAGVSQSPSNKVTEKGKDVELRCDPISGHTALYWYRQSLGQGLEFLIYFQGNSAPDKSGLPSDRFSAERTGGSVSTLTIQRTQQEDSAVYLCASSLAQDREEHFGDGTRLSIL.

This chain connects TRBV28 to TRBJ1-2; D gene uncertain. The CDR3 contains 13 residues. V dropped 2 bases and J dropped 4 bases, with 8 bases sitting between them. In germline, CDR1 is MDHEN, CDR2 SYDVKM. The CDR3 DNA reads as TGTGCCAGCAGTTTAGCCGTACTCTATGGCTACACCTTC. It codes for CASSLAVLYGYTF.

This clonotype was observed a few times. A much larger clonotype is one base distant, so this may be a read error. CDR3 sequence (DNA): TGCGCCAGCAGCTTTAGGCAAACTGCGGACACCGGGGAGCTGTTTTTT. Translation: CASSFRQTADTGELFF. V usage is TRBV5-1 and J usage is TRBJ2-2, with D hard to call. The V gene lost 2 bases and the J gene lost 3 bases, with 14 bases spanning the gap. Germline V gene sequence: CDR1 SGHRS, CDR2 YFSETQ. CDR3 size: 16 residues. The full variable domain, completed using reference TRBV5-1 and TRBJ2-2, is KAGVTQTPRYLIKTRGQQVTLSCSPISGHRSVSWYQQTPGQGLQFLFEYFSETQRNKGNFPGRFSGRQFSNSRSEMNVSTLELGDSALYLCASSFRQTADTGELFFGEGSRLTVL.

This clonotype was recorded many times. The V gene is TRBV15, the J gene TRBJ2-6, with D maybe TRBD1 (6 bases). Trimming pared 6 bases from V and 1 base from J, leaving 10 bases between. The CDR3 sequence is 15 residues long. From germline, CDR1 is LNHNV and CDR2 YYDKDF (reference sequence). The CDR3 loop is CATRDRTSGANVLTF. The CDR3 coding sequence is TGTGCCACCAGGGACAGAACGTCTGGGGCCAACGTCCTGACTTTC.

There are many counts of this clonotype. The chain couples TRBV4-1 to TRBJ2-2; 9 bases fit TRBD1. The germline V gene encodes CDR1 MGHRA and CDR2 YSYEKL. The CDR3 is 15 residues long. V lost 3 bases and J lost 6; bases outside the gene matches: 5. CDR3 coding DNA: TGCGCCAGCAGCCAGACTGGGACAGGGTCCGGGGAGCTGTTTTTT. Protein product: CASSQTGTGSGELFF.

J is TRBJ1-4 and V is TRBV30, with a weak D call TRBD1 (6 bases). This CDR3 has 12 amino acids. The ends were cut back, 8 bases at V and 4 bases at J, with 11 bases in the middle. The germline V gene encodes CDR1 GTSNPN and CDR2 SVGIG (reference sequence). CDR3 in DNA: TGTGCCATCGGACAGAATAATGAAAAACTGTTTTTT. It encodes CAIGQNNEKLFF.